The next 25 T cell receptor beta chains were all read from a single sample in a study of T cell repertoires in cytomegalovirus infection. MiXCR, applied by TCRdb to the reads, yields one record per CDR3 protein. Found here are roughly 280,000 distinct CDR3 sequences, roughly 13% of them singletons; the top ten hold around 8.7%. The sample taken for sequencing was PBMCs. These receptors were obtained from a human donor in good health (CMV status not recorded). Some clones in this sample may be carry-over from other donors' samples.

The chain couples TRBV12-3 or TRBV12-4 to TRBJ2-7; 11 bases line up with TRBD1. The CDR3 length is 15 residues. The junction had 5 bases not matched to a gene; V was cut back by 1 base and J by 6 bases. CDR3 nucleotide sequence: TGTGCCAGCAGTTTAGGTGCGGGACAGGGGGTCGAGCAGTACTTC. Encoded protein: CASSLGAGQGVEQYF.

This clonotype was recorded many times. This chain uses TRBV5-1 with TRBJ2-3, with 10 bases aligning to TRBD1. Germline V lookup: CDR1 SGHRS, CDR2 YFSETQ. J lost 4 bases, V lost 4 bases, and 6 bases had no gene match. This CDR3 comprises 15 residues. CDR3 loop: CASSPTGGEADTQYF. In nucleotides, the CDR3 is TGCGCCAGCAGCCCGACAGGGGGCGAGGCAGATACGCAGTATTTT.

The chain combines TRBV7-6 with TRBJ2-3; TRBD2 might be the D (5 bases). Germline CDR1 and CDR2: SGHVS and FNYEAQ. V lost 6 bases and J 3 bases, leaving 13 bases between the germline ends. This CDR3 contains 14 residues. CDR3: CASRLRELTDTQYF. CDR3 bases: TGTGCCAGCAGATTAAGGGAGCTTACAGATACGCAGTATTTT.

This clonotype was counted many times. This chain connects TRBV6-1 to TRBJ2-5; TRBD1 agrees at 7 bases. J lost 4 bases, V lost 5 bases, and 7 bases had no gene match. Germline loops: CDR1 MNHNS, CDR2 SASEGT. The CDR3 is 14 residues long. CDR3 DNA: TGTGCCAGCAGTTTCCGGGACAGTTTAGAGACCCAGTACTTC. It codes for CASSFRDSLETQYF.

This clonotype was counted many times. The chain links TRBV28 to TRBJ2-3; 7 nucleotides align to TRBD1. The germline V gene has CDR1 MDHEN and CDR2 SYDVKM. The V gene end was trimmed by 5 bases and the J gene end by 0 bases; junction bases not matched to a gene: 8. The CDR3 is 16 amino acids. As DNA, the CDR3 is TGTGCCAGCAGTCCTCCCGACAGGGCTAGCACAGATACGCAGTATTTT. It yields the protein CASSPPDRASTDTQYF.

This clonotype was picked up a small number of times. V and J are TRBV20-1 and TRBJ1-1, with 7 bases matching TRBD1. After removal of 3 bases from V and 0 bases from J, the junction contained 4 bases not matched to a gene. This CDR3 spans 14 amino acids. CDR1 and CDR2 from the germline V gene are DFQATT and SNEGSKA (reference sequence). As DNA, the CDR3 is TGCAGTGCTAGGGACGGGACAGTGAACACTGAAGCTTTCTTT. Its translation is CSARDGTVNTEAFF.

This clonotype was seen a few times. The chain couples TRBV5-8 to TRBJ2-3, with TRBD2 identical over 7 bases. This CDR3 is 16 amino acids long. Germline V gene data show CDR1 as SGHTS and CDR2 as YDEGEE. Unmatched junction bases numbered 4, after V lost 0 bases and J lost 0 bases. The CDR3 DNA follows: TGTGCCAGCAGCTTGGGGGACTACGCTAGCACAGATACGCAGTATTTT. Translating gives CASSLGDYASTDTQYF.

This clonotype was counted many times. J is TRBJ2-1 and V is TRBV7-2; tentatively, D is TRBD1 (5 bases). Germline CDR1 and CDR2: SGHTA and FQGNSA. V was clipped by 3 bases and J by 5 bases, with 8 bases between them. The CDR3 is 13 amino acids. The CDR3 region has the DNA TGTGCCAGCAGCTTGGGGCTAAACAATGAGCAGTTCTTC. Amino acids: CASSLGLNNEQFF.

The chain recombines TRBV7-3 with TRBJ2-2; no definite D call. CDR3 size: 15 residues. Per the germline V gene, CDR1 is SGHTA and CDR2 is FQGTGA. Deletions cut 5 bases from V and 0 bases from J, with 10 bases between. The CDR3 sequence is CASSPTPANTGELFF. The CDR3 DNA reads TGTGCCAGCAGCCCGACTCCCGCGAACACCGGGGAGCTGTTTTTT.

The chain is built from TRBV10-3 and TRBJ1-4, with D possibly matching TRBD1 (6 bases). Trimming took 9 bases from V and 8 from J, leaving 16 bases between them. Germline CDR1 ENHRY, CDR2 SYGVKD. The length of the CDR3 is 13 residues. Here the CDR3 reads CAITSGGAEKLFF. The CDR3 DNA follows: TGTGCCATTACTTCTGGGGGCGCAGAAAAACTGTTTTTT.

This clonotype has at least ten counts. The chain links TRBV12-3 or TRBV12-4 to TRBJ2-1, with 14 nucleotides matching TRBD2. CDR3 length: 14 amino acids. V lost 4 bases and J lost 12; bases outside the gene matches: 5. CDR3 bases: TGTGCCAGCAGTTCCGGGACTAGCGGGGGAGTGCAGTTCTTC. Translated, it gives CASSSGTSGGVQFF.

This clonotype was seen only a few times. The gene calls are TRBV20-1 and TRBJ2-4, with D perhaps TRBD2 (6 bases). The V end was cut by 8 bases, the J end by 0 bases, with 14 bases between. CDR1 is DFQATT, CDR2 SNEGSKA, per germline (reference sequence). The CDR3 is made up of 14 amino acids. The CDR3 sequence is CSFLASLAKNIQYF. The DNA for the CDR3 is TGCAGTTTTCTAGCGTCGTTAGCCAAAAACATTCAGTACTTC.

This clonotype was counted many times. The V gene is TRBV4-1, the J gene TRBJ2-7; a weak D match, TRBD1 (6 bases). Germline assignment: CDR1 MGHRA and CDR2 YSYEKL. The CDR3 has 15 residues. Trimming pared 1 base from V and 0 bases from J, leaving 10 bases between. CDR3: CASSQGTAHSYEQYF. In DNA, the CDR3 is TGCGCCAGCAGCCAAGGGACAGCCCACTCCTACGAGCAGTACTTC.

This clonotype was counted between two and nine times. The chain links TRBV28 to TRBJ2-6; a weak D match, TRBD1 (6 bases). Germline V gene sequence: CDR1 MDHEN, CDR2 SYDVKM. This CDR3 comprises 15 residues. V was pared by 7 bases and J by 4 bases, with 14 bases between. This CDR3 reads CASTLDSGGANVLTF. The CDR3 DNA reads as TGTGCCAGCACCCTGGACAGTGGCGGGGCCAACGTCCTGACTTTC.

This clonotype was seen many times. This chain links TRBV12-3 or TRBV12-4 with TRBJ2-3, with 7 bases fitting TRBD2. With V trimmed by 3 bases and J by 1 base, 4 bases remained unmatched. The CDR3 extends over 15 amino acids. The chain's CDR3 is CASSFSAGGTDTQYF. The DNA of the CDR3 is TGTGCCAGCAGTTTCTCGGCGGGGGGCACAGATACGCAGTATTTT.

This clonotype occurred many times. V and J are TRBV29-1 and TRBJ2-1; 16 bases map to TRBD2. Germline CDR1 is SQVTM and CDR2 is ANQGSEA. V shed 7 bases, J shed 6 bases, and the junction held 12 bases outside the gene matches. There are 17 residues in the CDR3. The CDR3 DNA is TGCAGCGCCCAGGGACTAGCGGGAGGGCCGGGTTTCAATGAGCAGTTCTTC. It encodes CSAQGLAGGPGFNEQFF.

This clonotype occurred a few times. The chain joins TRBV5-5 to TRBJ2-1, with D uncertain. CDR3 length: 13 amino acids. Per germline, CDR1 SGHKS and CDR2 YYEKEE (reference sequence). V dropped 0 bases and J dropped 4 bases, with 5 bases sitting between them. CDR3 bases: TGTGCCAGCAGCTTGGGGGTGTACAATGAGCAGTTCTTC. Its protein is CASSLGVYNEQFF.

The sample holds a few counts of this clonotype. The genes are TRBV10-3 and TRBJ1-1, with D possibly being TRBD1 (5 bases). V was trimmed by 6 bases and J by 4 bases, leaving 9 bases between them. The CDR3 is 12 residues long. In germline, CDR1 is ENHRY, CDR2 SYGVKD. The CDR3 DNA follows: TGTGCCATCAGGGGCAGGGCCACTGAAGCTTTCTTT. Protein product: CAIRGRATEAFF.

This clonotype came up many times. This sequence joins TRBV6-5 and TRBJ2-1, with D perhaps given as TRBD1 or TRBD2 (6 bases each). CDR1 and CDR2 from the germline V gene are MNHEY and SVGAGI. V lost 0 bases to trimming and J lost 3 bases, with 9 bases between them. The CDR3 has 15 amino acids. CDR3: CASSYSGGSYNEQFF. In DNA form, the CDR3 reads TGTGCCAGCAGTTACTCGGGGGGCAGCTACAATGAGCAGTTCTTC.

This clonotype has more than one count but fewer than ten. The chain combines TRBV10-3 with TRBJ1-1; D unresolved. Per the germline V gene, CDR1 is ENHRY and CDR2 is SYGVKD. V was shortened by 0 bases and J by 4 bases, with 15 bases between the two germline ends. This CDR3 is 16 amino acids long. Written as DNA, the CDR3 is TGTGCCATCAGTGAGTCGCTTAGGACCCTGGGCACTGAAGCTTTCTTT. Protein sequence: CAISESLRTLGTEAFF.

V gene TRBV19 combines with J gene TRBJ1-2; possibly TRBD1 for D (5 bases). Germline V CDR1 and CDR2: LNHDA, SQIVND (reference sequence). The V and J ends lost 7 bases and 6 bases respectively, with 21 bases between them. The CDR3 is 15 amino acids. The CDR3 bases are TGTGCCAGTATCAAAAGCTCGGGGGAAAAGAATGGCTACACCTTC. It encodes CASIKSSGEKNGYTF. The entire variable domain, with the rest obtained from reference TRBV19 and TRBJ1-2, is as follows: DGGITQSPKYLFRKEGQNVTLSCEQNLNHDAMYWYRQDPGQGLRLIYYSQIVNDFQKGDIAEGYSVSREKKESFPLTVTSAQKNPTAFYLCASIKSSGEKNGYTFGSGTRLTVV.

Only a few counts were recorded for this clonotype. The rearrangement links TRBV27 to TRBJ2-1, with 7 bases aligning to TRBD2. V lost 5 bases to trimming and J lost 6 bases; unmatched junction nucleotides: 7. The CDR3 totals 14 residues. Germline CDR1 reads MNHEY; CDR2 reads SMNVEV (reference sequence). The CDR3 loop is CASSRLAKANEQFF. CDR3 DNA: TGTGCCAGCAGTCGACTAGCAAAGGCCAATGAGCAGTTCTTC.

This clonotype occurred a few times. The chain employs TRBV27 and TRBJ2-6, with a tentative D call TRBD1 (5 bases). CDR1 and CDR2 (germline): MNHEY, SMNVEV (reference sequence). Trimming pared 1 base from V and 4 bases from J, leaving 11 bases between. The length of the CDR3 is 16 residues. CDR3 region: CASSLYGAAGANVLTF. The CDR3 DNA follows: TGTGCCAGCAGTTTATATGGGGCCGCGGGGGCCAACGTCCTGACTTTC.

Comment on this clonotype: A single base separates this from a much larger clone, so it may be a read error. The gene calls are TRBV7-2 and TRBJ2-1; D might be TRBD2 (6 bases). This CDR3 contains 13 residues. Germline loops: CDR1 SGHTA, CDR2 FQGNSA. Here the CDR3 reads CASSIAVYNEQFF. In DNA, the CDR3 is TGTGCCAGCAGCATAGCGGTCTACAATGAGCAGTTCTTC. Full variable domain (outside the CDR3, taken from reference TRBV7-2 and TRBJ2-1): GAGVSQSPSNKVTEKGKDVELRCDPISGHTALYWYRQSLGQGLEFLIYFQGNSAPDKSGLPSDRFSAERTGGSVSTLTIQRTQQEDSAVYLCASSIAVYNEQFFGPGTRLTVL.

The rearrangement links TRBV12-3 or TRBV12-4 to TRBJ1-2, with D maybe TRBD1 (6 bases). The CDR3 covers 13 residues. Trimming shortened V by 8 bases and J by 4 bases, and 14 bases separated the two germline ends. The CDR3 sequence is CASWGGPSYGYTF. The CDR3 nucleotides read TGTGCCAGCTGGGGGGGGCCGAGCTATGGCTACACCTTC.